The 5 T cell receptor beta chains given below trace back to one sample, sequenced in a study of T cells in women clearing cervical HPV infection. The method was immunoSEQ multiplex PCR; TCRdb's version includes in-frame clones alone and lacks a portion of them. The listing records around 33,000 clones. Sequenced input: blood buffy coat. The receptors stem from a woman between 18 and 70 years old with a cervical HPV16 infection that either progressed to CIN3+ or cleared (not recorded which).

A note on this clone: The read terminates 3 residues ahead of where the CDR3 ends, so the germline J gene completes it. This chain connects TRBV7-3 to TRBJ2-1, with 10 positions matching TRBD2. V lost 0 bases, J lost 2 bases, and 1 base stayed unmatched. The CDR3 spans 16 residues. In germline, CDR1 is SGHTA, CDR2 FQGTGA. The CDR3 sequence is CASSLTLAGTYNEQFF. The DNA read from the CDR3 is TGTGCCAGCAGCTTAACACTAGCGGGAACCTACAATGAG. Supplemented by reference TRBV7-3 and TRBJ2-1, the full variable domain reads GAGVSQTPSNKVTEKGKYVELRCDPISGHTALYWYRQSLGQGPEFLIYFQGTGAADDSGLPNDRFFAVRPEGSVSTLKIQRTERGDSAVYLCASSLTLAGTYNEQFFGPGTRLTVL.

To note about this clone: The read falls 3 residues short of the CDR3 end, and the missing part is taken from the germline J gene. The chain couples TRBV19 to TRBJ2-7; 10 bases align to TRBD1. The junction had 7 bases not matched to a gene; V was cut back by 5 bases and J by 3 bases. The V gene's germline CDR1 is LNHDA and CDR2 SQIVND (reference sequence). This CDR3 comprises 15 residues. CDR3 DNA, as far as it was read: TGTGCCAGTAGTCTTACCGGGACAGGGGTCTACGAG. Its protein product is CASSLTGTGVYE. From start to end, the CDR3 is CASSLTGTGVYEQYF.

Comment on this clone: The CDR3 end falls 3 residues outside the read, so it is completed with the germline J gene. J is TRBJ2-5 and V is TRBV6-1, with TRBD2 matching over 7 bases. CDR1 and CDR2 (germline): MNHNS, SASEGT. After removal of 4 bases from V and 1 base from J, the junction contained 6 bases not matched to a gene. The CDR3 is 15 residues long. The chain's CDR3 is CASSVERGTQETQYF. The covered CDR3 bases are TGTGCCAGCAGTGTCGAGCGGGGTACCCAAGAGACC.

For this clone: The read finishes 3 residues shy of the CDR3 end, and the germline J gene is used to complete it. The chain couples TRBV5-1 to TRBJ1-6; TRBD1 aligns across 7 bases. Unmatched junction bases numbered 11, after V lost 4 bases and J lost 7 bases. Germline CDR1 reads SGHRS; CDR2 reads YFSETQ. CDR3 length: 16 residues. CDR3 DNA, as far as it was read: TGCGCCAGCAGCAAGGGACAGCGGCTCGGAAATTCACCC. It specifies CASSKGQRLGNSP. The whole CDR3 protein reads CASSKGQRLGNSPLHF.

With regard to this clone: The missing CDR3 end, 3 residues past where the read stops, is filled in from the germline J gene. This chain links TRBV20-1 with TRBJ2-1; TRBD2 matches 9 bases. The CDR3 runs to 15 residues. After removal of 4 bases from V and 7 bases from J, the junction contained 11 bases not matched to a gene. Germline lookup yields CDR1 DFQATT and CDR2 SNEGSKA (reference sequence). CDR3 in amino acids: CSAINSGSVTNEQFF. The sequenced CDR3 bases are TGCAGTGCTATTAATAGCGGGAGCGTTACGAATGAG.